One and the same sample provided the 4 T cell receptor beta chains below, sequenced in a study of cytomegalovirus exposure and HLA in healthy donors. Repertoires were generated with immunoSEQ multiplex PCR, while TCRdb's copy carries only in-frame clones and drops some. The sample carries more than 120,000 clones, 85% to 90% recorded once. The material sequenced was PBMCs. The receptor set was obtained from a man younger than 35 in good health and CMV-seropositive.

The CDR3 coding sequence is TGTGCCAGCAGTTACCGACCGGGACTGCGGCAATACGAGCAGTACTTC. It translates to CASSYRPGLRQYEQYF. J is TRBJ2-7 and V is TRBV6-5; tentative D call: TRBD2 (6 bases). V was cut by 2 bases and J by 4 bases, with 18 bases left in between. The CDR3 is 16 residues long. In germline, CDR1 is MNHEY, CDR2 SVGAGI.

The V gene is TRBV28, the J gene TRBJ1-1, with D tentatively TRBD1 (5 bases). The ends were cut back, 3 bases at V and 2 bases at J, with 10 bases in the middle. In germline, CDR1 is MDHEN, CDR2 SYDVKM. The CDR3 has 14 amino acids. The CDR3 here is CASSFVGVNTEAFF. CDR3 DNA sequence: TGTGCCAGCAGTTTTGTAGGGGTCAACACTGAAGCTTTCTTT.

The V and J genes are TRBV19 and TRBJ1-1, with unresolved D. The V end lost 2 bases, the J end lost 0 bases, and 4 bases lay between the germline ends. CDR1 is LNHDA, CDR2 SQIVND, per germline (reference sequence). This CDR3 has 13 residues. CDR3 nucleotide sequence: TGTGCCAGTAGTATAACAGTGAACACTGAAGCTTTCTTT. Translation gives CASSITVNTEAFF.

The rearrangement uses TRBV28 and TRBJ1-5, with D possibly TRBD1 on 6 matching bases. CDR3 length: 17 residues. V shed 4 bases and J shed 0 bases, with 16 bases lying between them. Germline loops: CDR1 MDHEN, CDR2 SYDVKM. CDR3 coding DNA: TGTGCCAGCAGTTCCTTACTGCAGGGGAATAGCAATCAGCCCCAGCATTTT. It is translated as CASSSLLQGNSNQPQHF.